This TCR beta chain appears in the sequencing data of a study of glioma-infiltrating T cells after dendritic cell vaccination. Germline V lookup: CDR1 LNHDA, CDR2 SQIVND (reference sequence). Trimming took off 5 bases at V and 4 bases at J, with 8 bases between the two ends. CDR3 length: 12 amino acids. PBMC sampling occurred before vaccination, two weeks after the third dose, and at progression. Amplification used 60 V beta primers and 13 J beta primers. Assay used: immunoSEQ multiplex PCR; TCRdb lists only in-frame clones, some missing. Of tens of thousands of clones listed, roughly 80% are singletons.

The sequencing here drew on blood, taken before dendritic cell vaccination. The J gene is TRBJ1-2, the V gene TRBV19; D is uncertain. The clonotype was recovered from a human donor with glioblastoma. CDR3 coding DNA: TGTGCCAGTAGTTTTACTGGCTATGGCTACACCTTC. Translated: CASSFTGYGYTF.